These 4 T cell receptor beta chains were sequenced from one sample in a study of vaccination effects on CD4 cells after COVID-19. The culture ran for about 10 days, and then CD4+ T cells were isolated. These receptors are not linked to any known antigen. The data were produced by immunoSEQ multiplex PCR, yet TCRdb's version contains in-frame clones alone and is incomplete. This table holds 70,000 or so clones, approximately 77% found once. The source material was CD4+ T cells from PBMCs cultured without peptide, sampled before COVID-19 vaccination. These receptors all stem from a human donor who received a COVID-19 vaccine.

In its sample, this clone was seen a few times. The chain couples TRBV25-1 to TRBJ1-1, with 9 nucleotides matching TRBD1. Germline lookup yields CDR1 MGHDK and CDR2 SYGVNS. V lost 2 bases, J lost 1 base, and 2 bases stayed unmatched. The CDR3 runs to 15 residues. The CDR3 DNA reads as TGTGCCAGCAGTGAACCGGGACAGGGGAACACTGAAGCTTTCTTT. This codes for CASSEPGQGNTEAFF. Complete variable domain (other parts from reference TRBV25-1 and TRBJ1-1): EADIYQTPRYLVIGTGKKITLECSQTMGHDKMYWYQQDPGMELHLIHYSYGVNSTEKGDLSSESTVSRIRTEHFPLTLESARPSHTSQYLCASSEPGQGNTEAFFGQGTRLTVV.

The chain uses TRBV5-1 and TRBJ1-5; the match to TRBD1 covers 7 bases. The length of the CDR3 is 15 residues. The V gene end was trimmed by 0 bases and the J gene end by 2 bases; junction bases not matched to a gene: 2. Germline V gives CDR1 SGHRS, CDR2 YFSETQ. The CDR3 DNA reads TGCGCCAGCAGCTTGGCCGGGACAGGCAATCAGCCCCAGCATTTT. Amino acids: CASSLAGTGNQPQHF. Complete variable domain (other parts from reference TRBV5-1 and TRBJ1-5): KAGVTQTPRYLIKTRGQQVTLSCSPISGHRSVSWYQQTPGQGLQFLFEYFSETQRNKGNFPGRFSGRQFSNSRSEMNVSTLELGDSALYLCASSLAGTGNQPQHFGDGTRLSIL.

This sequence joins TRBV5-8 and TRBJ2-5, with D unclear. Germline V gives CDR1 SGHTS, CDR2 YDEGEE. The CDR3 extends over 16 amino acids. Trimming removed 7 bases at V and 4 bases at J, with 23 bases between. The CDR3: CASPAWVRLSGETQYF. The CDR3 region has the DNA TGTGCCAGCCCCGCTTGGGTCAGACTTTCGGGAGAGACCCAGTACTTC.

CDR3 loop: CASSSARGGTYNEQFF. CDR3 DNA: TGCGCCAGCAGCTCGGCTAGGGGGGGGACCTACAATGAGCAGTTCTTC. This sequence joins TRBV5-1 and TRBJ2-1, with a tentative D call TRBD2 (7 bases). The CDR3 runs to 16 residues. The V end was cut by 3 bases, the J end by 2 bases, with 15 bases between. CDR1 is SGHRS, CDR2 YFSETQ, per germline.